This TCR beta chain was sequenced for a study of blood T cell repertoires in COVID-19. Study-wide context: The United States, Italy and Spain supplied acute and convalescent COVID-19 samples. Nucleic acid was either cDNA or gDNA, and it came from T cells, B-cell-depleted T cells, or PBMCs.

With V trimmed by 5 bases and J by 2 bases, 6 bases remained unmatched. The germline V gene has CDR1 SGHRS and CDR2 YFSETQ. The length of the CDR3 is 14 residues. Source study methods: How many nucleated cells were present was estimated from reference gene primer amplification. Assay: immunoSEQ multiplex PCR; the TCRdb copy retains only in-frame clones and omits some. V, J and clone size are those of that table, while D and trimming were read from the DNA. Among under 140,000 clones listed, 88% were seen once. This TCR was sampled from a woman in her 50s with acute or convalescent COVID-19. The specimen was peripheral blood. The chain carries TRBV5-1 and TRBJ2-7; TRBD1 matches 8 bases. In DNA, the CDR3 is TGCGCCAGCAGTCATCCAGGGGGCACCTACGAGCAGTACTTC. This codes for CASSHPGGTYEQYF.